The next 32 T cell receptor beta chains were all read from a single sample in a study of beta chain features in type 1 diabetes. Their specific antigens are unknown. Reverse transcription of all isolated RNA meant that expressed TCRB transcripts were sequenced. Clones were read by immunoSEQ multiplex PCR, and TCRdb kept only the in-frame ones, dropping some. Of 150,000 to 200,000 clones in the sample, roughly 8% are singletons; the top ten hold approximately 0.85%. Study-level results: Moderate but significant shortening of TCRB CDR3s was recorded in all four CD4+ subsets from Type 1 diabetes patients.

The material sequenced was central memory CD4+ T cells from blood. These receptors came from a woman in her thirties or forties with type 1 diabetes.

This clone was counted only a few times. The chain couples TRBV7-2 to TRBJ2-1; TRBD2 matches 7 bases. The germline V gene has CDR1 SGHTA and CDR2 FQGNSA. This CDR3 contains 13 residues. Trimming cost V 8 bases and J 5 bases; bases outside gene matches: 6. The CDR3 nucleotides read TGTGCCAGCCGGCGGCTAGCGGACAATGAGCAGTTCTTC. Amino acids: CASRRLADNEQFF.

The genes are TRBV5-1 and TRBJ1-5; D gene unclear. The CDR3 is 14 amino acids. V was shortened by 5 bases and J by 0 bases, with 9 bases between the two germline ends. Germline lookup yields CDR1 SGHRS and CDR2 YFSETQ. The CDR3 is CASSLSYSNQPQHF. CDR3 in DNA: TGCGCCAGCAGTTTGAGCTATAGCAATCAGCCCCAGCATTTT.

This clone showed up just a few times. This chain connects TRBV5-1 to TRBJ1-6; TRBD1 might be the D (6 bases). V was cut by 0 bases and J by 8 bases, with 21 bases left in between. Germline V CDR1 and CDR2: SGHRS, YFSETQ. The CDR3 is made up of 18 amino acids. In nucleotides, the CDR3 is TGCGCCAGCAGCTTGGCTCCTGGACAGAGCTCGGGGCATTCACCCCTCCACTTT. Amino acids: CASSLAPGQSSGHSPLHF. The complete variable domain, with remaining parts taken from reference TRBV5-1 and TRBJ1-6, reads KAGVTQTPRYLIKTRGQQVTLSCSPISGHRSVSWYQQTPGQGLQFLFEYFSETQRNKGNFPGRFSGRQFSNSRSEMNVSTLELGDSALYLCASSLAPGQSSGHSPLHFGNGTRLTVT.

The V gene is TRBV6-5, the J gene TRBJ1-1; no reliable D call. CDR1 is MNHEY and CDR2 is SVGAGI in the germline V gene. The germline V and J ends were trimmed by 7 bases and 8 bases, with 14 bases remaining between them. The CDR3 sequence is 12 residues long. CDR3 loop: CASISQRQEAFF. The CDR3 DNA is TGTGCCAGCATCTCCCAGAGGCAAGAAGCTTTCTTT.

The genes are TRBV2 and TRBJ1-1; no definite D call. This CDR3 contains 14 residues. Trimming stripped 4 bases from V and 0 bases from J, with 9 bases between. Germline V gene sequence: CDR1 SNHLY, CDR2 FYNNEI. The CDR3 here is CASSVEVMNTEAFF. The CDR3, as DNA: TGTGCCAGCAGTGTCGAGGTCATGAACACTGAAGCTTTCTTT.

This clone was recorded a few times. The CDR3 is CASSPTQGVGETQYF. CDR3 DNA: TGTGCCAGCAGCCCAACTCAGGGGGTGGGAGAGACCCAGTACTTC. This sequence joins TRBV25-1 and TRBJ2-5; TRBD1 aligns across 7 bases. The germline V gene encodes CDR1 MGHDK and CDR2 SYGVNS. This CDR3 has 15 amino acids. The junction had 11 bases not matched to a gene; V was cut back by 6 bases and J by 4 bases.

This clone was detected ten times or more. The chain links TRBV7-2 to TRBJ2-2, with TRBD2 identical over 7 bases. Germline assignment: CDR1 SGHTA and CDR2 FQGNSA. Trimming took 7 bases from V and 5 from J; bases not matched to a gene: 4. The CDR3 has 13 residues. The CDR3 bases are TGTGCCAGCAAGGGCGGGGGTACCGGGGAGCTGTTTTTT. It yields the protein CASKGGGTGELFF.

This clone was recorded at least ten times. CDR3 DNA: TGTGCCAGCAGCTTAGCGGCGGGTAACACCGGGGAGCTGTTTTTT. It specifies CASSLAAGNTGELFF. This chain uses TRBV7-9 with TRBJ2-2, with a tentative D call TRBD2 (5 bases). The length of the CDR3 is 15 residues. Trimming pared 0 bases from V and 2 bases from J, leaving 7 bases between. CDR1 SEHNR and CDR2 FQNEAQ come from the germline V gene (reference sequence).

Remarks on this clone: Other DNA sequences from this sample encode an identical CDR3 as well. This rearrangement joins TRBV18 to TRBJ2-1; D ambiguous. The CDR3 sequence is 12 residues long. V lost 3 bases and J 6 bases, leaving 6 bases between the germline ends. Germline V gene sequence: CDR1 KGHSH, CDR2 LQKENI. This chain's CDR3 is CASSPTGNEQFF. CDR3 nucleotides: TGTGCCAGCTCACCGACGGGCAATGAGCAGTTCTTC. Together with reference TRBV18 and TRBJ2-1, the CDR3 gives the full variable domain: NAGVMQNPRHLVRRRGQEARLRCSPMKGHSHVYWYRQLPEEGLKFMVYLQKENIIDESGMPKERFSAEFPKEGPSILRIQQVVRGDSAAYFCASSPTGNEQFFGPGTRLTVL.

A remark on this clone: At one end, the junction sequence differs from germline, possibly due to a read error. The genes are TRBV5-1 and TRBJ2-1; no reliable D call. The CDR3 spans 11 residues. From germline, CDR1 is SGHRS and CDR2 YFSETQ. In DNA, the CDR3 is TGCGCCAGCAGCTCCGACAATGAGCAGTTCTTC. Protein sequence: CASSSDNEQFF.

As concerns this clone: Other nucleotide sequences from this sample produce the same CDR3. The rearrangement links TRBV5-1 to TRBJ1-2, with D unclear. The germline V gene encodes CDR1 SGHRS and CDR2 YFSETQ. There are 13 residues in the CDR3. Trimming took off 0 bases at V and 8 bases at J, with 11 bases between the two ends. CDR3: CASSLERERGYTF. CDR3 DNA sequence: TGCGCCAGCAGCTTGGAAAGGGAGCGGGGCTACACCTTC.

This clone was picked up a small number of times. The chain recombines TRBV18 with TRBJ2-1; 7 bases line up with TRBD2. V lost 3 bases and J lost 6; bases outside the gene matches: 11. The germline V gene encodes CDR1 KGHSH and CDR2 LQKENI. CDR3 length: 16 amino acids. The CDR3 DNA sequence: TGTGCCAGCTCACCCTACCGTACGGGGGAGGGCAATGAGCAGTTCTTC. As protein: CASSPYRTGEGNEQFF. Full variable domain (missing parts from reference TRBV18 and TRBJ2-1): NAGVMQNPRHLVRRRGQEARLRCSPMKGHSHVYWYRQLPEEGLKFMVYLQKENIIDESGMPKERFSAEFPKEGPSILRIQQVVRGDSAAYFCASSPYRTGEGNEQFFGPGTRLTVL.

This clone showed up just a few times. V and J are TRBV30 and TRBJ1-2; TRBD1 matches at 8 bases. CDR1 and CDR2 from the germline V gene are GTSNPN and SVGIG (reference sequence). Germline trimming cut 5 bases from V and 7 bases from J; bases unmatched to any gene: 12. This CDR3 comprises 14 residues. For the CDR3, the DNA is TGTGCCTGGGGGAGCCCAGGGGGCGCGGTTGGCTACACCTTC. Its translation is CAWGSPGGAVGYTF.

In this sample, this clone turned up a few times. Its ends do not fully match the called genes, so a read error is possible. V gene TRBV4-1 combines with J gene TRBJ1-2; 7 nucleotides line up with TRBD1. In germline, CDR1 is MGHRA, CDR2 YSYEKL. The CDR3 has 16 amino acids. In nucleotides, the CDR3 is TGCGCCAGCACCCAAGAAGGGGACAGAGCTAACTATGGCTACACCTTC. Its translation: CASTQEGDRANYGYTF.

In this sample, this clone turned up a few times. The chain joins TRBV28 to TRBJ1-5, with D possibly being TRBD1 (5 bases). V lost 11 bases, J lost 4 bases, and 18 bases lay in between. The CDR3 is 14 amino acids. CDR1 and CDR2 (germline): MDHEN, SYDVKM. As DNA, the CDR3 is TGTGCCGTTCGTGCAGGGCGATTGAATCAGCCCCAGCATTTT. As protein: CAVRAGRLNQPQHF.

The V and J genes are TRBV15 and TRBJ2-1; 10 bases are shared with TRBD2. Per germline, CDR1 LNHNV and CDR2 YYDKDF (reference sequence). The CDR3 spans 19 residues. Trimming cost V 0 bases and J 0 bases; bases outside gene matches: 8. Here the CDR3 DNA reads TGTGCCACCAGCAGAGATACTAGCGGGACCTTCAGCTCCTACAATGAGCAGTTCTTC. It yields the protein CATSRDTSGTFSSYNEQFF. The complete variable domain, with remaining parts taken from reference TRBV15 and TRBJ2-1, reads DAMVIQNPRYQVTQFGKPVTLSCSQTLNHNVMYWYQQKSSQAPKLLFHYYDKDFNNEADTPDNFQSRRPNTSFCFLDIRSPGLGDTAMYLCATSRDTSGTFSSYNEQFFGPGTRLTVL.

The chain joins TRBV4-3 to TRBJ1-2, with 9 bases lining up with TRBD1. Trimming removed 0 bases from V and 2 bases from J; junction bases left unmatched: 10. The CDR3 spans 18 residues. Germline CDR1 and CDR2: LGHNA and YSLEER. The CDR3, as DNA: TGCGCCAGCAGCCAAGATGTCGACAGGGGGAGAGGGAACTATGGCTACACCTTC. Translation: CASSQDVDRGRGNYGYTF.

This chain uses TRBV6-5 with TRBJ1-4; D perhaps matches TRBD1 (6 bases). Germline V gene sequence: CDR1 MNHEY, CDR2 SVGAGI. The CDR3 has 15 residues. V was shortened by 2 bases and J by 8 bases, with 15 bases between the two germline ends. The CDR3 nucleotides are TGTGCCAGCAGTTACAGCACAGGGTCTAGGGAAAAACTGTTTTTT. This gives the protein CASSYSTGSREKLFF.

The rearrangement links TRBV7-9 to TRBJ2-1, with D perhaps TRBD2 (6 bases). This CDR3 has 16 residues. Trimming cost V 5 bases and J 0 bases, with 14 bases left between them. Per germline, CDR1 SEHNR and CDR2 FQNEAQ (reference sequence). Here the CDR3 reads CASSPPGLPSYNEQFF. The CDR3, as DNA: TGTGCCAGCAGCCCACCGGGACTGCCCTCCTACAATGAGCAGTTCTTC.

The chain recombines TRBV27 with TRBJ1-2; 7 nucleotides match TRBD1. The length of the CDR3 is 16 residues. From germline, CDR1 is MNHEY and CDR2 SMNVEV (reference sequence). Losses at the gene ends were 5 bases for V and 4 bases for J; bases not matched to a gene: 13. The CDR3 DNA reads as TGTGCCAGCAGTGTTTCCCGGGACAGTAATTTCTATGGCTACACCTTC. It yields the protein CASSVSRDSNFYGYTF.

The CDR3 nucleotides are TGTGCCAGCAGTCCCCACACGAAAAACATTCAGTACTTC. Encoded protein: CASSPHTKNIQYF. V gene TRBV28 combines with J gene TRBJ2-4; no clear D. CDR3 length equals 13 residues. Trimming cost V 5 bases and J 4 bases, with 9 bases left between them. The germline CDR1 and CDR2 sequences are MDHEN and SYDVKM.

The genes are TRBV7-2 and TRBJ2-5, with D perhaps matching TRBD1 (6 bases). In germline, CDR1 is SGHTA, CDR2 FQGNSA. There are 15 residues in the CDR3. V was cut by 7 bases and J by 5 bases, with 20 bases left in between. In DNA, the CDR3 is TGTGCCAGCACCCTTACAGGGTCCGACAGGGAGACCCAGTACTTC. Encoded protein: CASTLTGSDRETQYF.

This sequence joins TRBV10-3 and TRBJ1-3, with 10 bases aligning to TRBD1. With V trimmed by 6 bases and J by 8 bases, 4 bases remained unmatched. Germline V gives CDR1 ENHRY, CDR2 SYGVKD. The CDR3 is made up of 13 amino acids. The CDR3 here is CAISGDRGYTIYF. The CDR3 DNA sequence: TGTGCCATCAGCGGGGACAGGGGATACACCATATATTTT.

This clone was seen a few times. The rearrangement uses TRBV5-1 and TRBJ2-1, with D maybe TRBD1 (6 bases). The germline V and J ends were trimmed by 4 bases and 4 bases, with 15 bases remaining between them. CDR1 and CDR2 from the germline V gene are SGHRS and YFSETQ. The CDR3 contains 15 residues. CDR3 sequence reads: CASSLTGDKYNEQFF. The CDR3 coding sequence is TGCGCCAGCAGCCTCACCGGGGACAAGTACAATGAGCAGTTCTTC. The full variable domain, rest sourced from reference TRBV5-1 and TRBJ2-1, is KAGVTQTPRYLIKTRGQQVTLSCSPISGHRSVSWYQQTPGQGLQFLFEYFSETQRNKGNFPGRFSGRQFSNSRSEMNVSTLELGDSALYLCASSLTGDKYNEQFFGPGTRLTVL.

This clone was detected many times. The chain has TRBV27 and TRBJ2-7; 9 nucleotides line up with TRBD1. The CDR3 has 13 residues. Trimming at V came to 6 bases and at J to 4 bases, leaving 4 bases not matched to a gene. Per the germline V gene, CDR1 is MNHEY and CDR2 is SMNVEV (reference sequence). In nucleotides, the CDR3 is TGTGCCAGCAGGGGACAGGGATTGTACGAGCAGTACTTC. Protein product: CASRGQGLYEQYF.

This clone has more than one count but fewer than ten. The rearrangement uses TRBV28 and TRBJ1-1; no definite D call. V lost 8 bases and J 1 base, leaving 11 bases between the germline ends. The CDR3 sequence is 13 residues long. CDR1 and CDR2 (germline): MDHEN, SYDVKM. CDR3 in DNA: TGTGCCAGCGGCAGTCACGAGAACACTGAAGCTTTCTTT. It codes for CASGSHENTEAFF.

The V call is TRBV4-2, the J call TRBJ1-4; 8 bases line up with TRBD1. The CDR3 totals 15 residues. Germline-derived CDR1 and CDR2 are LGHNA and YNFKEQ. J was trimmed by 5 bases and V by 2 bases; bases with no gene match: 4. CDR3 sequence reads: CASSQPDRDNEKLFF. CDR3 nucleotides: TGTGCCAGCAGCCAACCGGACAGGGACAATGAAAAACTGTTTTTT.

This clone was detected many times. The gene calls are TRBV2 and TRBJ2-6, with D possibly TRBD1 on 6 matching bases. Looked up from germline, CDR1 is SNHLY and CDR2 is FYNNEI. The CDR3 spans 16 residues. Trimming took off 8 bases at V and 1 base at J, with 15 bases between the two ends. The CDR3 loop is CASSEQGRSGANVLTF. As DNA, the CDR3 is TGTGCCAGCTCCGAACAGGGAAGGTCTGGGGCCAACGTCCTGACTTTC.

On this clone itself: At one end, the junction sequence differs from germline, possibly due to a read error. V gene TRBV18 combines with J gene TRBJ2-1; 8 positions agree with TRBD1. Germline V gene data show CDR1 as KGHSH and CDR2 as LQKENI. The CDR3 consists of 15 residues. The CDR3 DNA is TGTGCCAGCTCCCCACGGATCGGGACAGGCAATGAGCAGTTCTTC. Protein: CASSPRIGTGNEQFF.

CDR3 loop: CASSVRGLGADEQFF. CDR3 nucleotide sequence: TGTGCCAGCAGCGTAAGGGGACTAGGAGCGGACGAGCAGTTCTTC. The V call is TRBV9, the J call TRBJ2-1; the match to TRBD2 covers 8 bases. This CDR3 comprises 15 residues. The V gene's germline CDR1 is SGDLS and CDR2 YYNGEE. V was clipped by 1 base and J by 10 bases; unmatched bases: 10.

The chain links TRBV9 to TRBJ2-7, with 12 bases aligning to TRBD1. CDR3 size: 15 residues. Unmatched junction bases numbered 9, after V lost 4 bases and J lost 7 bases. In germline, CDR1 is SGDLS, CDR2 YYNGEE. The CDR3 reads CASSPGQGAPEEQYF. CDR3 in DNA: TGTGCCAGCAGCCCGGGACAGGGGGCGCCTGAGGAGCAGTACTTC.

This clone was seen at least ten times. The rearrangement links TRBV5-1 to TRBJ1-2, with 9 positions matching TRBD1. Germline loops: CDR1 SGHRS, CDR2 YFSETQ. V lost 3 bases to trimming and J lost 4 bases; unmatched junction nucleotides: 7. The CDR3 runs 15 residues. CDR3 sequence: CASSWTGVPTYGYTF. CDR3 nucleotide sequence: TGCGCCAGCAGCTGGACAGGGGTACCCACCTATGGCTACACCTTC.